The 20 T cell receptor beta chains given below trace back to one sample, sequenced in a study of Ad26.COV2.S vaccination and SARS-CoV-2 variants. Documented treatment: over 15 received Ad26.COV2.S at low or high dose, single or two shots; about 5 received placebo; per-sample allocation not given. Day 63 after the first vaccine or placebo injection was the time point for sampling. TCRdb keeps only in-frame clones here, not all; method: immunoSEQ multiplex PCR. The sample has about 260,000 clones, 70% to 90% seen once; the top ten hold 2.9%. The material sequenced was peripheral blood, taken in a trial of Ad26.COV2.S vaccine versus placebo. These TCRs come from a person between 18 and 65 years old who received the Ad26.COV2.S COVID-19 vaccine or a placebo.

The chain has TRBV4-1 and TRBJ2-7, with D perhaps TRBD1 (6 bases). Trimming took 2 bases from V and 7 from J, leaving 18 bases between them. The CDR3 loop spans 15 amino acids. CDR1 and CDR2 from the germline V gene are MGHRA and YSYEKL. Here the CDR3 DNA reads TGCGCCAGCAGCCAATCTCCGGGACACCATTATGAGCAGTACGTC. Its translation: CASSQSPGHHYEQYV.

This clone has a single count. This chain uses TRBV4-1 with TRBJ2-7; D ambiguous. From germline, CDR1 is MGHRA and CDR2 YSYEKL. V lost 2 bases to trimming and J lost 6 bases, with 11 bases between them. The CDR3 covers 13 residues. Written as DNA, the CDR3 is TGCGCCAGCAGCCAATGGTGGGGTGGCGAGCAGTACGTC. Protein sequence: CASSQWWGGEQYV.

The table lists this clone with a few counts. The genes are TRBV20-1 and TRBJ2-3; D is perhaps TRBD2 (6 bases). V lost 3 bases and J lost 0, with 13 bases in between. The germline V gene has CDR1 DFQATT and CDR2 SNEGSKA (reference sequence). This CDR3 is built from 15 residues. This CDR3 reads CSASAGSGSTDTQYF. DNA of the CDR3: TGCAGTGCTAGTGCCGGTAGCGGAAGCACAGATACGCAGTATTTT.

The chain is built from TRBV6-2 or TRBV6-3 and TRBJ1-2; 8 nucleotides match TRBD1. There are 13 residues in the CDR3. J gave up 4 bases and V 6 bases, and 4 bases lay outside the gene matches. The germline V gene encodes CDR1 MNHEY and CDR2 SVGEGT. The CDR3 DNA reads as TGTGCCAGCAGCCCGGGACAGGTCTATGGCTACACCTTC. The encoded protein is CASSPGQVYGYTF.

The chain couples TRBV5-1 to TRBJ2-3, with 8 positions matching TRBD2. The junction had 3 bases not matched to a gene; V was cut back by 0 bases and J by 0 bases. The CDR3 consists of 16 residues. Per the germline V gene, CDR1 is SGHRS and CDR2 is YFSETQ. The CDR3 sequence: CASSLGTSLSTDTQYF. The CDR3 DNA follows: TGCGCCAGCAGCTTGGGGACTAGCCTGAGCACAGATACGCAGTATTTT.

This chain uses TRBV7-2 with TRBJ2-3, with no clear D. There are 11 residues in the CDR3. Germline V gene sequence: CDR1 SGHTA, CDR2 FQGNSA. Trimming took 5 bases from V and 2 from J, leaving 2 bases between them. The CDR3 loop is CASSITDTQYF. CDR3 nucleotide sequence: TGTGCCAGCAGCATCACAGATACGCAGTATTTT.

The chain carries TRBV29-1 and TRBJ2-3; D might be TRBD1 (5 bases). CDR3 size: 14 residues. With 4 bases removed from V and 1 base from J, the gap between germline ends came to 12 bases. Germline-derived CDR1 and CDR2 are SQVTM and ANQGSEA. In nucleotides, the CDR3 is TGCAGCGTTGTCAGGGCAGGACGCACAGATACGCAGTATTTT. Its translation is CSVVRAGRTDTQYF.

The chain links TRBV6-5 to TRBJ2-5; 8 positions agree with TRBD2. V shed 6 bases and J 5 bases; nucleotides not matched to a gene: 11. This CDR3 is 15 amino acids long. Germline V lookup: CDR1 MNHEY, CDR2 SVGAGI. DNA for the CDR3: TGTGCCAGCAGCACCGTTGGAGCGGGGGTTGAGACCCAGTACTTC. It yields the protein CASSTVGAGVETQYF.

This clone was detected only a few times. The chain carries TRBV7-9 and TRBJ1-1; possible D gene TRBD1, 6 bases. V shed 5 bases and J shed 5 bases, with 15 bases lying between them. This CDR3 contains 14 residues. Germline V gives CDR1 SEHNR, CDR2 FQNEAQ (reference sequence). The CDR3 bases are TGTGCCAGCAGCCCTAGGGGGGGAGGGACTGAAGCTTTCTTT. Translating gives CASSPRGGGTEAFF.

This rearrangement joins TRBV7-2 to TRBJ1-1; D is ambiguous. Trimming cost V 3 bases and J 0 bases, with 2 bases left between them. CDR3 size: 12 residues. Germline loops: CDR1 SGHTA, CDR2 FQGNSA. The CDR3 sequence is CASSFMNTEAFF. CDR3 nucleotides: TGTGCCAGCAGCTTCATGAACACTGAAGCTTTCTTT.

The chain is built from TRBV18 and TRBJ2-3, with no clear D. Germline V CDR1 and CDR2: KGHSH, LQKENI. V gave up 1 base and J gave up 5 bases, with 13 bases separating them. The CDR3 loop spans 15 amino acids. The CDR3 DNA reads TGTGCCAGCTCACCACTACCCCGGGCCGAAGATACGCAGTATTTT. This encodes CASSPLPRAEDTQYF.

The chain links TRBV2 to TRBJ2-2, with a possible D match to TRBD2 (6 bases). This CDR3 is built from 13 residues. CDR1 and CDR2 (germline): SNHLY, FYNNEI. Trimming took 6 bases from V and 6 from J, leaving 11 bases between them. The CDR3 is CASREGTAGELFF. For the CDR3, the DNA is TGTGCCAGCAGGGAGGGTACAGCCGGGGAGCTGTTTTTT.

V gene TRBV10-2 combines with J gene TRBJ2-3, with unresolved D. The CDR3 loop spans 14 amino acids. V lost 3 bases and J lost 5, with 12 bases in between. CDR1 is WSHSY, CDR2 SAAADI, per germline. The CDR3 nucleotides read TGCGCCAGCAGTGAACAAGTGACATTAGATACGCAGTATTTT. Translation gives CASSEQVTLDTQYF.

CDR3 residues: CASSLPGTGIGEKLFF. In DNA form, the CDR3 reads TGTGCCAGCAGTCTCCCCGGGACAGGGATTGGGGAAAAACTGTTTTTT. V and J are TRBV25-1 and TRBJ1-4; 9 bases match TRBD1. The junction had 12 bases not matched to a gene; V was cut back by 5 bases and J by 8 bases. The CDR3 totals 16 residues. Germline assignment: CDR1 MGHDK and CDR2 SYGVNS.

The rearrangement joins TRBV13 to TRBJ2-2, with 8 positions matching TRBD1. The CDR3 has 19 residues. The J segment lost 3 bases and the V segment lost 3 bases, leaving 15 bases of the junction unmatched. Germline lookup yields CDR1 PRHDT and CDR2 FYEKMQ (reference sequence). The CDR3 here is CASSLLRQGPYLDTGELFF. The CDR3 bases are TGTGCCAGCAGCTTGTTAAGACAGGGGCCGTATTTGGACACCGGGGAGCTGTTTTTT.

This clone has more than one count but fewer than ten. V usage is TRBV5-5 and J usage is TRBJ1-1; possibly TRBD1 for D (5 bases). Germline CDR1 SGHKS, CDR2 YYEKEE (reference sequence). V was clipped by 2 bases and J by 6 bases, with 17 bases between them. The CDR3 is made up of 15 amino acids. The CDR3 coding sequence is TGTGCCAGCAGCTTAGGGGTTTCGGGTATCGCTGAAGCTTTCTTT. Its translation is CASSLGVSGIAEAFF.

The chain couples TRBV2 to TRBJ2-3; 7 positions match TRBD1. The ends lost 6 bases at V and 4 bases at J; junction bases unmatched: 7. The germline V gene has CDR1 SNHLY and CDR2 FYNNEI. CDR3 length: 14 amino acids. The CDR3, as DNA: TGTGCCAGCAGATTAACAGGGGTGGCAGATACGCAGTATTTT. Protein sequence: CASRLTGVADTQYF.

The rearrangement links TRBV5-6 to TRBJ2-7; 10 bases line up with TRBD2. Per the germline V gene, CDR1 is SGHDT and CDR2 is YYEEEE. The ends lost 2 bases at V and 7 bases at J; junction bases unmatched: 6. CDR3 length equals 14 residues. The CDR3 DNA reads TGTGCCAGCAGCTTTCTAGCGGGAGCATGGGAGCAGTACGTC. Translation gives CASSFLAGAWEQYV.

The chain uses TRBV19 and TRBJ2-7; TRBD1 is a possible D gene (6 bases). The CDR3 runs to 13 residues. Germline-derived CDR1 and CDR2 are LNHDA and SQIVND (reference sequence). V lost 6 bases, J lost 0 bases, and 9 bases lay in between. The CDR3 DNA reads as TGTGCCAGTAGGGGGGCCGACTCCTACGAGCAGTACTTC. Its translation: CASRGADSYEQYF.

The chain employs TRBV7-2 and TRBJ1-5, with TRBD1 as a possible D gene (5 bases). The CDR3 has 13 residues. The germline V gene has CDR1 SGHTA and CDR2 FQGNSA. Trimming removed 7 bases at V and 4 bases at J, with 11 bases between. The CDR3 bases are TGTGCCAGCAACGGAGGGGAAAATCAGCCCCAGCATTTT. It is translated as CASNGGENQPQHF.